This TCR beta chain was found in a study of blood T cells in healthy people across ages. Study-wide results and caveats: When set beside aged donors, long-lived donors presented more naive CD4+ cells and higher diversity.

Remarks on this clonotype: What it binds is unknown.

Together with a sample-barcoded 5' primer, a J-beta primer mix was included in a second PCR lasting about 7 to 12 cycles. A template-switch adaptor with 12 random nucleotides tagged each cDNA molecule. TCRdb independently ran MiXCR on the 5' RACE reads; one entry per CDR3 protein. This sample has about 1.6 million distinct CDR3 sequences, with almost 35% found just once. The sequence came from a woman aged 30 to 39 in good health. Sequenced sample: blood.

The CDR3 region is CASSQGGVKAFF. In DNA, the CDR3 is TGTGCCAGCAGCCAAGGCGGGGTGAAGGCTTTCTTT. The chain is built from TRBV3-1 and TRBJ1-1, with D uncertain. Trimming removed 1 base from V and 11 bases from J, with 11 bases in between. This CDR3 contains 12 residues. Germline-derived CDR1 and CDR2 are LGHDT and YNNKEL (reference sequence).